This T cell receptor beta chain was profiled in a study of T cells after yellow fever vaccination. The CDR3 is 16 amino acids. V was clipped by 4 bases and J by 8 bases; unmatched bases: 14. The germline V gene encodes CDR1 DFQATT and CDR2 SNEGSKA (reference sequence). TCRdb re-derived calls from the 5' RACE reads in MiXCR, one entry per CDR3 protein. The sample lists around 610,000 distinct CDR3 sequences, roughly 13% occurring once. This clonotype showed up just a few times. The sequence was obtained from a man aged 25 to 40 who received the YFV17D yellow fever vaccine. The chain couples TRBV20-1 to TRBJ1-6; the match to TRBD1 covers 7 bases. Sequencing was performed on PBMCs, taken on the day of the yellow fever booster vaccination. As DNA, the CDR3 is TGCAGTGCTACCCTCCGTATGACAGGGTCGGATTCACCCCTCCACTTT. It specifies CSATLRMTGSDSPLHF.